This T cell receptor beta chain originates from a study of read filtering for tumor transcriptome and immune sequencing. Whole-study context: Revised staging placed eight or nine patients in R-ISS I, some 17 in II, over 5 in III. Transcriptome libraries were built from DNase-treated RNA.

Molecular barcoded adaptors covering alpha/delta and beta/gamma chains were used on around 400 ng RNA. TCRdb called the reads again in MiXCR, with one record for every CDR3 protein. This table has 60,000 to 80,000 distinct CDR3 sequences, approximately 14% appearing once. The CDR3 is 14 residues long. The ends were cut back, 0 bases at V and 4 bases at J, with 9 bases in the middle. CDR1 MNHEY and CDR2 SVGAGI come from the germline V gene. This clonotype was counted at least ten times. This chain links TRBV6-5 with TRBJ1-2, with a possible D match to TRBD1 (6 bases). The clonotype was recovered from a donor at least 40 years old with multiple myeloma. The sequenced material came from a population of CD138-negative cells sorted from bone marrow. The CDR3 loop reads CASSYSQGLYGYTF. DNA of the CDR3: TGTGCCAGCAGTTACTCGCAGGGGCTCTATGGCTACACCTTC.